This T cell receptor (beta chain) was documented in a study of neurological immune-mediated disorders. Looking at the study overall: Secondary progressive disease was present in 3, and relapsing-remitting disease in about 30, of the roughly 35 multiple sclerosis patients.

General study points: The multiple sclerosis repertoire cluster was not associated with any clinical or MRI feature.

The V gene's germline CDR1 is MGHRA and CDR2 YSYEKL. The V gene end was trimmed by 1 base and the J gene end by 5 bases; junction bases not matched to a gene: 14. CDR3 length: 18 residues. The cDNA was produced through 5'RACE with 10-nucleotide random UMIs. TCRdb used MiXCR to reprocess the 5' RACE reads, holding one entry per CDR3 protein. The profile shows 42,000 or so distinct CDR3 sequences, around 2.5% of them singletons. This clonotype was counted ten times or more. The antigen is unknown. Material for sequencing was PBMCs. The V and J genes are TRBV4-1 and TRBJ2-5, with TRBD1 matching 9 bases. This TCR was recovered from a man aged 30-40 years with multiple sclerosis. For the CDR3, the DNA is TGCGCCAGCAGCCAAGCTCCGGGACAGGGAGTCCGCAGGGAGACCCAGTACTTC. Encoded protein: CASSQAPGQGVRRETQYF.